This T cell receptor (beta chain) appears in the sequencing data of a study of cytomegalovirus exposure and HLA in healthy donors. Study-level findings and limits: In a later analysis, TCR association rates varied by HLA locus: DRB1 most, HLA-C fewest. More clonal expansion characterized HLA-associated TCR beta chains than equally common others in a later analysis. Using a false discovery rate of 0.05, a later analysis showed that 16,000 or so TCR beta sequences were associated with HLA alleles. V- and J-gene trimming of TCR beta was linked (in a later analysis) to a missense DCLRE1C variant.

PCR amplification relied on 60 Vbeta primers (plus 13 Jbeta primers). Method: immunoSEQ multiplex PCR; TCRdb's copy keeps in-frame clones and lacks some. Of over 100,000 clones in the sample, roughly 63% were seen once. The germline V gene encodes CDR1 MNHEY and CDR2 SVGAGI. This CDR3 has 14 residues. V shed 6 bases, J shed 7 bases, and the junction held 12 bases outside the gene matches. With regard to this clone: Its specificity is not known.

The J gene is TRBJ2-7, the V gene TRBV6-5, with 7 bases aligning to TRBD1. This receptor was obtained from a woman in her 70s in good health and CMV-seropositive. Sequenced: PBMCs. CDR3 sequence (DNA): TGTGCCAGCAGCCGGGACAGCGTTGTCTCGGAGCAGTACTTC. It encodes CASSRDSVVSEQYF.